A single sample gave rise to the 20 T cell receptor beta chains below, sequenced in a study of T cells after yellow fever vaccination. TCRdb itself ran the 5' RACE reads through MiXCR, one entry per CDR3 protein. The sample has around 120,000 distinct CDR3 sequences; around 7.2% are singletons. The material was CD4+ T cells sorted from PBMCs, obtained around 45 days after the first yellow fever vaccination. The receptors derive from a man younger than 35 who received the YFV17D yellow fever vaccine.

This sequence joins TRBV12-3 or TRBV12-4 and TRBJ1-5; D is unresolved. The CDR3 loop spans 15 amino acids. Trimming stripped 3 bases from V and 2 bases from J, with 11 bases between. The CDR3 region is CASSFDGGRNQPQHF. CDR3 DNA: TGTGCCAGCAGTTTCGATGGCGGGCGCAATCAGCCCCAGCATTTT.

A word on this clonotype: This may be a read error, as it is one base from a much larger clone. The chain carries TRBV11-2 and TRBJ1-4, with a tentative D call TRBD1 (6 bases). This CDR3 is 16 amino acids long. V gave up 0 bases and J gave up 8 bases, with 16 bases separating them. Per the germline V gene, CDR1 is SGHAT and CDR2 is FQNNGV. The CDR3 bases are TGTGCCAGCAGCTTAGAAAGGGGGATCCACGGGGAAAAACTGTTTTTT. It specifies CASSLERGIHGEKLFF.

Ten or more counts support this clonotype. The CDR3 coding sequence is TGTGCCAGCCGGGAGTACCGGCAAGAGACCCAGTACTTC. Translated, it gives CASREYRQETQYF. The chain carries TRBV6-2 or TRBV6-3 and TRBJ2-5; D might be TRBD2 (6 bases). Per germline, CDR1 MNHEY and CDR2 SVGEGT. The CDR3 runs 13 residues. Trimming stripped 8 bases from V and 2 bases from J, with 12 bases between.

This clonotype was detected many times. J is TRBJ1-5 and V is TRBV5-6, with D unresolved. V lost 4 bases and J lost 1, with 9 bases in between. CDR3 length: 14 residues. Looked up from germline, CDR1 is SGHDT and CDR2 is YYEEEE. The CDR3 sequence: CASSPGQSNQPQHF. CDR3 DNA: TGTGCCAGCAGCCCCGGGCAAAGCAATCAGCCCCAGCATTTT.

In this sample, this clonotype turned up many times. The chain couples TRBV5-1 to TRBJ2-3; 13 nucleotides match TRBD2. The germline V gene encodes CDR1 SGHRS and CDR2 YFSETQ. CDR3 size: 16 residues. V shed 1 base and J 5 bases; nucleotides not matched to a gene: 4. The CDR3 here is CASSLTSGGALDTQYF. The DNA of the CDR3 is TGCGCCAGCAGCTTGACTAGCGGGGGGGCCTTAGATACGCAGTATTTT. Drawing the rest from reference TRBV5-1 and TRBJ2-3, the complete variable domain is KAGVTQTPRYLIKTRGQQVTLSCSPISGHRSVSWYQQTPGQGLQFLFEYFSETQRNKGNFPGRFSGRQFSNSRSEMNVSTLELGDSALYLCASSLTSGGALDTQYFGPGTRLTVL.

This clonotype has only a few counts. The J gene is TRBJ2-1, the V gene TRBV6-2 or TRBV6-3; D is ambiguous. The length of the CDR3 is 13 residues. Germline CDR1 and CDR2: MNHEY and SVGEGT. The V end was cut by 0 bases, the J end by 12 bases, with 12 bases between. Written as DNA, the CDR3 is TGTGCCAGCAGTTACTCTTTGGTTTCGACGCAGTTCTTC. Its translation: CASSYSLVSTQFF.

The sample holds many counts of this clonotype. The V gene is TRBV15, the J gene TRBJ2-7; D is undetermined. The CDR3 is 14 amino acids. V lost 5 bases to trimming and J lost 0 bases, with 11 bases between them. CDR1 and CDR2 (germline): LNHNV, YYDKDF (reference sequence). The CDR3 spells CATSVPSISYEQYF. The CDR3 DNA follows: TGTGCCACCAGCGTGCCTTCAATCTCCTACGAGCAGTACTTC.

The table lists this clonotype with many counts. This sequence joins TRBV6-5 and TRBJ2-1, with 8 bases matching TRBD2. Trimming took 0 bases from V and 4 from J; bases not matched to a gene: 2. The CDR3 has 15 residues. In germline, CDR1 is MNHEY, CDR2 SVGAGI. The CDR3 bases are TGTGCCAGCAGTTACTCGGGACTAGGTTACAATGAGCAGTTCTTC. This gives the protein CASSYSGLGYNEQFF.

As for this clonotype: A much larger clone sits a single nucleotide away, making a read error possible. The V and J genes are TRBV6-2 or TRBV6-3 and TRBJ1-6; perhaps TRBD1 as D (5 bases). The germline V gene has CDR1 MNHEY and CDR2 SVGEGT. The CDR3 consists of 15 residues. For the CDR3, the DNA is TGTGCCAGCGCTGACGGCAGGGCGAATAAGTCACCCCTCCACTTT. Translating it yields CASADGRANKSPLHF.

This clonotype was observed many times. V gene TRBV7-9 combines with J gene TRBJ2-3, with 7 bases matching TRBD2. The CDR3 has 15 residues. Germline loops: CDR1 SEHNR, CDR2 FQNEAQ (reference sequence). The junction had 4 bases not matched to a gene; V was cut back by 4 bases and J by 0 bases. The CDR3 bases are TGTGCCAGCAGCTCCCGGGGGGTCAGCACAGATACGCAGTATTTT. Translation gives CASSSRGVSTDTQYF.

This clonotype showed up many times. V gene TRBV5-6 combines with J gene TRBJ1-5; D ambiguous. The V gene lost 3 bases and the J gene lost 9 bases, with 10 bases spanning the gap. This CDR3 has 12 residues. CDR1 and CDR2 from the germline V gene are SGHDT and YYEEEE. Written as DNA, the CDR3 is TGTGCCAGCAGCTCTTACAGAGGGCCCCAGCATTTT. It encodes CASSSYRGPQHF.

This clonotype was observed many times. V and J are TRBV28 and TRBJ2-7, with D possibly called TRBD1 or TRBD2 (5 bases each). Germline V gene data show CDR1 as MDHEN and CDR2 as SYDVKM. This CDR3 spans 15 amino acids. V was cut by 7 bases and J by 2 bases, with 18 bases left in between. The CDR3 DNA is TGTGCCAGCAATACCGGGACCACTAGGACCTACGAGCAGTACGTC. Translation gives CASNTGTTRTYEQYV.

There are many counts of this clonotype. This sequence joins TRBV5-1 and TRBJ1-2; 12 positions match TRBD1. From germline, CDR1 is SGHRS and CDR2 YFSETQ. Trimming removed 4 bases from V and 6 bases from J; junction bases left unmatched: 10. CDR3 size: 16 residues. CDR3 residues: CASSRDRGPGTDGYTF. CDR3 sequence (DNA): TGCGCCAGCAGCCGGGACAGGGGGCCTGGCACGGATGGCTACACCTTC.

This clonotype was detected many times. As DNA, the CDR3 is TGCGCCAGCAGCTTGGCCAAAGCCGGGATGAACACTGAAGCTTTCTTT. Its protein is CASSLAKAGMNTEAFF. The V and J genes are TRBV5-1 and TRBJ1-1; D not resolved. Trimming pared 0 bases from V and 0 bases from J, leaving 12 bases between. The length of the CDR3 is 16 residues. Germline lookup yields CDR1 SGHRS and CDR2 YFSETQ.

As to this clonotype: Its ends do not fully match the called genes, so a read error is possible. The CDR3 nucleotides read TGCAGTGCAACCCCGGTGAGGACAGCGCAAGAGGCCCAGTACTTC. Amino acid sequence: CSATPVRTAQEAQYF. The genes are TRBV20-1 and TRBJ2-5; the D gene is possibly TRBD1 (6 bases). The CDR3 runs to 15 residues. Germline CDR1 DFQATT, CDR2 SNEGSKA (reference sequence).

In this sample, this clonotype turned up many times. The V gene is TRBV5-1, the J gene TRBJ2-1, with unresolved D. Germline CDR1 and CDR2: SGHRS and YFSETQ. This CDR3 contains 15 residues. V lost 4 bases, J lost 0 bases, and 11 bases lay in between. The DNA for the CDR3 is TGCGCCAGCAGCGCAAGAGATAGCTCCTACAATGAGCAGTTCTTC. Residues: CASSARDSSYNEQFF.

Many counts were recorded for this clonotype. The CDR3 DNA sequence: TGTGCCATCAGCGCAGCGGGCGAGCAGTACTTC. Translated, it gives CAISAAGEQYF. The genes are TRBV10-3 and TRBJ2-7, with D possibly being TRBD2 (6 bases). The CDR3 spans 11 residues. V lost 6 bases and J lost 6, with 9 bases in between. CDR1 is ENHRY, CDR2 SYGVKD, per germline.

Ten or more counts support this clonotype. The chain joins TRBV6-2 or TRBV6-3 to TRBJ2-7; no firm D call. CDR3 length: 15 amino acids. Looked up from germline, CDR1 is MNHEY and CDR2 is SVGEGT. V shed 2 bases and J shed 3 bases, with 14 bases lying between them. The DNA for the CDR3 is TGTGCCAGCAGTTACGGTTCTCGACTGGGCTACGAGCAGTACGTC. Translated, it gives CASSYGSRLGYEQYV.

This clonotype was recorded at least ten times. DNA for the CDR3: TGTGCCAGCAGTGCCCGGGATGAGCAGTTCTTC. This translates into CASSARDEQFF. The chain recombines TRBV6-6 with TRBJ2-1; D unresolved. This CDR3 contains 11 residues. The ends were cut back, 5 bases at V and 8 bases at J, with 7 bases in the middle. Germline lookup yields CDR1 MNHNY and CDR2 SVGAGI (reference sequence).

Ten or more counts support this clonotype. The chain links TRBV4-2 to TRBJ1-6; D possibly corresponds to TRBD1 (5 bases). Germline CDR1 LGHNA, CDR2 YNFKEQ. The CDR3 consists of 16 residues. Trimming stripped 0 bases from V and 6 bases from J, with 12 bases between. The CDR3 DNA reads TGTGCCAGCAGCCAAGAGGGCGGGACGGCTAATTCACCCCTCCACTTT. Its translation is CASSQEGGTANSPLHF.